This TCR beta chain was sequenced during a study of a mutant IDH1 vaccine in newly diagnosed glioma. Study in general: Prior therapy was radiotherapy, temozolomide, or both; most received both.

Sequencing was performed with immunoSEQ multiplex PCR; in TCRdb, only in-frame clones are kept and a portion is missing. The sample lists about 29,000 clones, more than 70% occurring once. Time point of the sample: week 23, last vaccination. The investigators gave 300 ug of mutant IDH1 20-mer peptide in each vaccine dose, together with topical imiquimod. Of note for this clone: Its antigen is not identified.

This TCR derives from a woman aged 18-29 years with glioma. This material consisted of PBMCs, taken from a glioma patient whose treatment included an IDH1 peptide vaccine.

CDR3 protein: CASSPAGGHHEQYF. The CDR3 bases are TGCGCCAGCAGCCCGGCGGGAGGTCACCACGAGCAGTACTTC. The rearrangement uses TRBV4-3 and TRBJ2-7; 8 bases line up with TRBD2. V lost 4 bases, J lost 5 bases, and 7 bases stayed unmatched. Germline loops: CDR1 LGHNA, CDR2 YSLEER. The CDR3 contains 14 residues.